Listed below are T cell receptor beta chains from one sample, sequenced in a study of Ad26.COV2.S vaccination and SARS-CoV-2 variants. The repertoire was sequenced with immunoSEQ multiplex PCR; TCRdb's copy has only in-frame clones and lacks some. The sample comprises hundreds of thousands of clones, roughly 90% of which are singletons, and approximately 5% rests with the top ten. This specimen consisted of peripheral blood, obtained in a trial of Ad26.COV2.S vaccine versus placebo. These receptors all stem from a person aged 18 to 59 who received the Ad26.COV2.S COVID-19 vaccine or a placebo. Each CDR3 is given with its conserved first and last residue. D genes are given only for firm matches. Rows give clone size only sometimes, using once, few, many, or a class for an expanded clone.

j_gene: TRBJ1-1
d_gene: .
v_gene: TRBV4-3
abundance: .
CDR3nt: TGCGCCAGCAGCCAAGGGCTCGGAGGTTCTGAAGCTTTCTTT
CDR3aa: CASSQGLGGSEAFF

j_gene: TRBJ1-1
d_gene: .
v_gene: TRBV30
abundance: once
CDR3nt: TGTGCCTGGAGTGTGTTTCTGAACACTGAAGCTTTCTTT
CDR3aa: CAWSVFLNTEAFF

j_gene: TRBJ2-3
d_gene: .
v_gene: TRBV5-1
abundance: .
CDR3nt: TGCGCCAGCAGCTGGGGTATAGGAACAGATACGCAGTATTTT
CDR3aa: CASSWGIGTDTQYF

j_gene: TRBJ2-2
d_gene: .
v_gene: TRBV10-1
abundance: .
CDR3nt: TGCGCCAGCAGTGAATTTCTTACGGGGCAGGGGCCGTTGATCGGGGAGCTGTTTTTT
CDR3aa: CASSEFLTGQGPLIGELFF

j_gene: TRBJ1-6
d_gene: .
v_gene: TRBV7-8
abundance: .
CDR3nt: TGTGCCAGCAGCTTAGGGGCAGTAGGTTCACCCCTCCACTTT
CDR3aa: CASSLGAVGSPLHF

j_gene: TRBJ2-3
d_gene: .
v_gene: TRBV14
abundance: .
CDR3nt: TGTGCCAGCAGCCAAGAATTCTATGAGGGAGTTCACAGACCCCACACAGATACGCAGTATTTT
CDR3aa: CASSQEFYEGVHRPHTDTQYF

j_gene: TRBJ2-7
d_gene: .
v_gene: TRBV13
abundance: few
CDR3nt: TGTGCCAGCAGCTACGGAGGGCGGGGTGGATCCTACGAGCAGTACTTC
CDR3aa: CASSYGGRGGSYEQYF

j_gene: TRBJ2-7
d_gene: .
v_gene: TRBV24-1
abundance: .
CDR3nt: TGTGCCACCAGGATGACAGACCAGCACTCCTACGAGCAGTACTTC
CDR3aa: CATRMTDQHSYEQYF

j_gene: TRBJ1-1
d_gene: .
v_gene: TRBV7-9
abundance: .
CDR3nt: TGTGCCAGCACCGAATGGGCGAGCCTGAACACTGAAGCTTTCTTT
CDR3aa: CASTEWASLNTEAFF

j_gene: TRBJ1-2
d_gene: .
v_gene: TRBV12-3/TRBV12-4
abundance: .
CDR3nt: TGTGCCAGCAGTTTAATGGCGGGCTATGGCTACACCTTC
CDR3aa: CASSLMAGYGYTF

j_gene: TRBJ1-1
d_gene: .
v_gene: TRBV28
abundance: .
CDR3nt: TGTGCCAGCAGTGGGGTGGACACTGAAGCTTTCTTT
CDR3aa: CASSGVDTEAFF

j_gene: TRBJ2-7
d_gene: .
v_gene: TRBV6-6
abundance: many
CDR3nt: TGTGCCAGCAAAAACGCGTCCTACGAGCAGTACTTC
CDR3aa: CASKNASYEQYF

j_gene: TRBJ1-5
d_gene: .
v_gene: TRBV28
abundance: .
CDR3nt: TGTGCCAGCAGTGCCGGGTCCAGCAATCAGCCCCAGCATTTT
CDR3aa: CASSAGSSNQPQHF

j_gene: TRBJ2-1
d_gene: .
v_gene: TRBV3-1/TRBV3-2
abundance: .
CDR3nt: TGTGCCAGCAGCCAAGATCGTTCAGGGGATCGGTTCTTC
CDR3aa: CASSQDRSGDRFF

j_gene: TRBJ2-3
d_gene: TRBD1
v_gene: TRBV9
abundance: .
CDR3nt: TGTGCCAGCAGCGTAGGGTTTTCGACAGGGGGGTTCACAGATACGCAGTATTTT
CDR3aa: CASSVGFSTGGFTDTQYF

j_gene: TRBJ2-7
d_gene: .
v_gene: TRBV19
abundance: .
CDR3nt: TGTGCCAGCCGGTCCGAAGCAAGCTCCTACGAGCAGTACTTC
CDR3aa: CASRSEASSYEQYF

j_gene: TRBJ2-2
d_gene: .
v_gene: TRBV2
abundance: .
CDR3nt: TGTGCCAGCAAACAGACCGCGAACACCGGGGAGCTGTTTTTT
CDR3aa: CASKQTANTGELFF

j_gene: TRBJ2-7
d_gene: .
v_gene: TRBV2
abundance: .
CDR3nt: TGTGCCAGCACCGGACAGACCTACGAGCAGTACTTC
CDR3aa: CASTGQTYEQYF

j_gene: TRBJ2-7
d_gene: .
v_gene: TRBV28
abundance: .
CDR3nt: TGTGCCAGCAGTTTTACAAGCGAGCAGTACTTC
CDR3aa: CASSFTSEQYF

j_gene: TRBJ2-2
d_gene: .
v_gene: TRBV5-4
abundance: .
CDR3nt: TGTGCCAGCAGCGTCGGCCGGGGGAGTATTGCCGGGGAGCTGTTTTTT
CDR3aa: CASSVGRGSIAGELFF

j_gene: TRBJ2-1
d_gene: .
v_gene: TRBV6-2/TRBV6-3
abundance: once
CDR3nt: TGTGCCAGCAGTTTAAGTGGAGCGAATGAGCAGTTCTTC
CDR3aa: CASSLSGANEQFF

j_gene: TRBJ2-1
d_gene: TRBD1
v_gene: TRBV28
abundance: .
CDR3nt: TGTGCCAGCAGGCCCGGGACAGGGGTCTACAATGAGCAGTTCTTC
CDR3aa: CASRPGTGVYNEQFF

j_gene: TRBJ2-7
d_gene: .
v_gene: TRBV6-5
abundance: once
CDR3nt: TGTGCCAGCAGCCGACAGGGAGGCCCTTGGGAGCAGTACTTC
CDR3aa: CASSRQGGPWEQYF

j_gene: TRBJ1-3
d_gene: .
v_gene: TRBV3-1/TRBV3-2
abundance: .
CDR3nt: TGTGCCAGCAGCCAAGGTCACATCGGTGGAAACACCATATATTTT
CDR3aa: CASSQGHIGGNTIYF

j_gene: TRBJ2-2
d_gene: .
v_gene: TRBV19
abundance: .
CDR3nt: TGTGCCAGTAGTGGTGGGGGAGGAACGAACACCGGGGAGCTGTTTTTT
CDR3aa: CASSGGGGTNTGELFF

j_gene: TRBJ2-1
d_gene: TRBD1
v_gene: TRBV5-1
abundance: .
CDR3nt: TGCGCCAGCAGCCCCACCCCGTGGGACAGGGGCACCGGGACTAGCTCCTACAATGAGCAGTTCTTC
CDR3aa: CASSPTPWDRGTGTSSYNEQFF

j_gene: TRBJ2-7
d_gene: .
v_gene: TRBV20-1
abundance: once
CDR3nt: TGCAGTGCTAGTGGCGGAGACTACGAGCAGTACTTC
CDR3aa: CSASGGDYEQYF

j_gene: TRBJ2-7
d_gene: .
v_gene: TRBV3-1/TRBV3-2
abundance: .
CDR3nt: TGTGCCAGCAGCCAAGTTGTTCAGGGGTGGTACGAGCAGTACTTC
CDR3aa: CASSQVVQGWYEQYF

j_gene: TRBJ2-5
d_gene: .
v_gene: TRBV6-5
abundance: .
CDR3nt: TGTGCCAGCAGTCTGGACTCCCAAGAGACCCAGTACTTC
CDR3aa: CASSLDSQETQYF

j_gene: TRBJ2-5
d_gene: TRBD2
v_gene: TRBV28
abundance: .
CDR3nt: TGTGCCAGCAGTTCGGGCCTAGCGGAAGAGACCCAGTACTTC
CDR3aa: CASSSGLAEETQYF

j_gene: TRBJ2-2
d_gene: TRBD1
v_gene: TRBV2
abundance: .
CDR3nt: TGTGCCAGCACCAGGGACAGGGAACCCGGGGAGCTGTTTTTT
CDR3aa: CASTRDREPGELFF

j_gene: TRBJ1-5
d_gene: TRBD1
v_gene: TRBV27
abundance: .
CDR3nt: TGTGCCAGCAGTTTATCTGGGATACTGAACAGGGGGCTTCAGCCCCAGCATTTT
CDR3aa: CASSLSGILNRGLQPQHF

j_gene: TRBJ2-5
d_gene: .
v_gene: TRBV30
abundance: .
CDR3nt: TGTGCCTCTTTGGAAGCCCAGACCCAGTACTTC
CDR3aa: CASLEAQTQYF

j_gene: TRBJ1-2
d_gene: .
v_gene: TRBV2
abundance: .
CDR3nt: TGTGCCAGCAGTGTTCAGGGCTACTATGGCTACACCTTC
CDR3aa: CASSVQGYYGYTF

j_gene: TRBJ1-5
d_gene: TRBD1
v_gene: TRBV28
abundance: .
CDR3nt: TGTGCCAGCTCCAGCGGGACAGGGGAGACTCAGCCCCAGCATTTT
CDR3aa: CASSSGTGETQPQHF

j_gene: TRBJ1-5
d_gene: TRBD1
v_gene: TRBV5-8
abundance: .
CDR3nt: TGTGCCAGCAGCCCCCCGGGGGCAGGGGGTCAGCCCCAGCATTTT
CDR3aa: CASSPPGAGGQPQHF

j_gene: TRBJ2-7
d_gene: .
v_gene: TRBV28
abundance: .
CDR3nt: TGTGCCAGCAGTTTCGGTCAGGCGCTCCCCTACGAGCAGTACTTC
CDR3aa: CASSFGQALPYEQYF

j_gene: TRBJ2-3
d_gene: .
v_gene: TRBV4-1
abundance: .
CDR3nt: TGCGCCAGCAGCCAAGATAGCTGGGGCAAAGGAGATACGCAGTATTTT
CDR3aa: CASSQDSWGKGDTQYF

j_gene: TRBJ1-1
d_gene: .
v_gene: TRBV28
abundance: .
CDR3nt: TGTGCCAGTAAGGGACCGATGTTTGAAGCTTTCTTT
CDR3aa: CASKGPMFEAFF

j_gene: TRBJ2-1
d_gene: TRBD2
v_gene: TRBV28
abundance: .
CDR3nt: TGTGCCAGCAGTTTTGGGACTAGCGACTACAATGAGCAGTTCTTC
CDR3aa: CASSFGTSDYNEQFF

j_gene: TRBJ2-7
d_gene: .
v_gene: TRBV30
abundance: .
CDR3nt: TGTGCCTGGAGTGGGCACGGAACTAGCTCCTACGAGCAGTACTTC
CDR3aa: CAWSGHGTSSYEQYF

j_gene: TRBJ2-1
d_gene: .
v_gene: TRBV2
abundance: .
CDR3nt: TGTGCCAGCAGCCTCGGGAGCGATGAGCAGTTCTTC
CDR3aa: CASSLGSDEQFF

j_gene: TRBJ2-2
d_gene: .
v_gene: TRBV5-1
abundance: few
CDR3nt: TGCGCCAGCAGCTTGGCCGTCGCGGGCACCGGGGAGCTGTTTTTT
CDR3aa: CASSLAVAGTGELFF